The 21 T cell receptor beta chains given below trace back to one sample, sequenced in a study of T cells after posttransplantation cyclophosphamide (dated by TCRdb to about 2016). Library construction relied on the immunoSEQ multiplex PCR assay. TCRdb holds this immuneACCESS table with in-frame rearrangements only. Some clones are missing; in checked studies, unresolved V genes explain under half, and the rest has no known cause. The sample table contains some 27,000 clones; only one count was recorded for 86% of them. The top ten constitute 2.5% to 4% of the sample. Input material: PBMCs. The source of these receptors is a man aged 50 to 60.

CDR3 sequence: CASQIGAEETQYF. In DNA, the CDR3 is TGCGCCAGCCAAATAGGGGCGGAAGAGACCCAGTACTTC. This rearrangement joins TRBV5-1 to TRBJ2-5, with TRBD1 as a possible D gene (5 bases). There are 13 residues in the CDR3. Germline lookup yields CDR1 SGHRS and CDR2 YFSETQ. The V and J ends lost 7 bases and 3 bases respectively, with 13 bases between them.

The chain couples TRBV18 to TRBJ2-7, with no clear D. V shed 3 bases and J shed 2 bases, with 8 bases lying between them. This CDR3 spans 13 amino acids. CDR1 and CDR2 from the germline V gene are KGHSH and LQKENI. The CDR3 region has the DNA TGTGCCAGCTCACCCCCCCTCCCCTACGAGCAGTACTTC. Translated, it gives CASSPPLPYEQYF.

The rearrangement joins TRBV27 to TRBJ1-2; D is uncertain. Between the trimmed V and J ends, which lost 10 bases and 0 bases, there was a span of 15 bases. This CDR3 has 14 residues. From germline, CDR1 is MNHEY and CDR2 SMNVEV (reference sequence). For the CDR3, the DNA is TGTGCCACCAAAGACCGGGTAACTAACTATGGCTACACCTTC. Amino acids: CATKDRVTNYGYTF.

A remark on this clone: One end of the junction varies from germline; a read error may be responsible. The sample holds other DNA sequences that translate to the same CDR3. The rearrangement joins TRBV5-6 to TRBJ2-7, with 14 bases fitting TRBD2. Germline V gene lookup returns CDR1 SGHDT and CDR2 YYEEEE. This CDR3 comprises 16 residues. The CDR3 DNA reads TGCGCCAGCACGACTAGCGGGAGGGCCTACATCTACGAGCAGTACTTC. Its protein is CASTTSGRAYIYEQYF.

The CDR3 is CASSPTGLSSYEQYF. The CDR3 coding sequence is TGCGCCAGCAGCCCGACAGGCCTAAGCTCCTACGAGCAGTACTTC. The V call is TRBV5-1, the J call TRBJ2-7, with D possibly being TRBD1 (6 bases). This CDR3 has 15 amino acids. The ends were cut back, 4 bases at V and 0 bases at J, with 14 bases in the middle. Germline lookup yields CDR1 SGHRS and CDR2 YFSETQ. The full variable domain, rest sourced from reference TRBV5-1 and TRBJ2-7, is KAGVTQTPRYLIKTRGQQVTLSCSPISGHRSVSWYQQTPGQGLQFLFEYFSETQRNKGNFPGRFSGRQFSNSRSEMNVSTLELGDSALYLCASSPTGLSSYEQYFGPGTRLTVT.

J is TRBJ1-2 and V is TRBV7-2; 10 bases match TRBD1. This CDR3 spans 15 amino acids. Trimming took 1 base from V and 6 from J; bases not matched to a gene: 5. Germline CDR1 is SGHTA and CDR2 is FQGNSA. This CDR3 is CASSLGDRGYNGYTF. CDR3 bases: TGTGCCAGCAGCTTAGGGGACAGGGGATACAATGGCTACACCTTC.

J is TRBJ2-7 and V is TRBV11-2, with TRBD2 matching 7 bases. The CDR3 consists of 14 residues. Germline V gene lookup returns CDR1 SGHAT and CDR2 FQNNGV. The junction had 7 bases not matched to a gene; V was cut back by 3 bases and J by 5 bases. The CDR3 nucleotides read TGTGCCAGCAGCTTGCGCAGGGAGGGAAACGAGCAGTACTTC. This encodes CASSLRREGNEQYF.

The V gene is TRBV7-3, the J gene TRBJ1-1; D perhaps matches TRBD1 (5 bases). CDR3 length: 15 residues. V was trimmed by 1 base and J by 0 bases, leaving 9 bases between them. CDR1 and CDR2 (germline): SGHTA, FQGTGA. The CDR3 coding sequence is TGTGCCAGCAGCTTAAGAAGACAGCTGAACACTGAAGCTTTCTTT. Its protein product is CASSLRRQLNTEAFF.

This sequence joins TRBV4-3 and TRBJ2-7; 9 nucleotides match TRBD2. J lost 4 bases, V lost 1 base, and 5 bases had no gene match. From germline, CDR1 is LGHNA and CDR2 YSLEER. This CDR3 spans 15 amino acids. The CDR3 sequence is CASSQGRGGLYEQYF. DNA for the CDR3: TGCGCCAGCAGCCAAGGGCGGGGGGGCCTTTACGAGCAGTACTTC.

This chain joins TRBV6-4 and TRBJ2-7; D is possibly TRBD2 (6 bases). The CDR3 extends over 13 amino acids. Between the trimmed V and J ends, which lost 3 bases and 4 bases, there was a span of 10 bases. Germline V gene data show CDR1 as MRHNA and CDR2 as SNTAGT. The CDR3 sequence: CASSEEGGYEQYF. The CDR3 coding sequence is TGTGCCAGCAGTGAGGAGGGCGGATACGAGCAGTACTTC.

The chain links TRBV5-1 to TRBJ2-5; a weak D match, TRBD1 (6 bases). CDR1 SGHRS and CDR2 YFSETQ come from the germline V gene. The CDR3 length is 16 residues. Deletions cut 1 base from V and 4 bases from J, with 17 bases between. DNA of the CDR3: TGCGCCAGCAGCTTGTCCCGGGCCGAAGGGGGAGAGACCCAGTACTTC. This sequence encodes CASSLSRAEGGETQYF.

The chain uses TRBV2 and TRBJ1-2; D is unclear. The CDR3 runs 13 residues. Trimming stripped 8 bases from V and 6 bases from J, with 16 bases between. CDR1 is SNHLY and CDR2 is FYNNEI in the germline V gene. The CDR3 DNA reads TGTGCCAGCGGGTCTGGGGAGACGGATGGCTACACCTTC. Protein product: CASGSGETDGYTF.

This clone came up a few times. The chain recombines TRBV2 with TRBJ2-2; no definite D call. Germline CDR1 reads SNHLY; CDR2 reads FYNNEI. V lost 6 bases and J lost 6, with 14 bases in between. This CDR3 comprises 14 residues. The CDR3 nucleotides read TGTGCCAGCAGCCCATCGGTAGTCTCCGGGGAGCTGTTTTTT. Translated, it gives CASSPSVVSGELFF.

J is TRBJ2-7 and V is TRBV7-9; 8 positions agree with TRBD1. The CDR3 sequence is 14 residues long. Trimming at V came to 3 bases and at J to 6 bases, leaving 7 bases not matched to a gene. Germline V lookup: CDR1 SEHNR, CDR2 FQNEAQ (reference sequence). The CDR3 DNA reads TGTGCCAGCAGCTTTGGACAGGGTATCGGCGAGCAGTACTTC. As protein: CASSFGQGIGEQYF.

V usage is TRBV5-1 and J usage is TRBJ2-5, with D perhaps TRBD1 (5 bases). The ends were cut back, 5 bases at V and 4 bases at J, with 12 bases in the middle. Per the germline V gene, CDR1 is SGHRS and CDR2 is YFSETQ. The length of the CDR3 is 13 residues. The CDR3 DNA reads TGCGCCAGCAGTCAGGGTCTTAGAGAGACCCAGTACTTC. This gives the protein CASSQGLRETQYF.

The chain combines TRBV7-2 with TRBJ2-6; D unresolved. The V gene lost 2 bases and the J gene lost 0 bases, with 8 bases spanning the gap. Per the germline V gene, CDR1 is SGHTA and CDR2 is FQGNSA. This CDR3 comprises 16 residues. In DNA, the CDR3 is TGTGCCAGCAGCTTACGCAAGAGCTCTGGGGCCAACGTCCTGACTTTC. Its protein is CASSLRKSSGANVLTF.

The chain combines TRBV5-6 with TRBJ2-3; TRBD2 matches 7 bases. Germline lookup yields CDR1 SGHDT and CDR2 YYEEEE. V shed 4 bases, J shed 10 bases, and the junction held 6 bases outside the gene matches. The CDR3 extends over 12 amino acids. This chain's CDR3 is CASSPQRGSQYF. DNA of the CDR3: TGTGCCAGCAGCCCCCAGCGGGGCTCGCAGTATTTT.

The V gene is TRBV5-5, the J gene TRBJ2-7, with D possibly being TRBD2 (6 bases). The V end lost 7 bases, the J end lost 1 base, and 12 bases lay between the germline ends. The CDR3 has 13 amino acids. Germline V CDR1 and CDR2: SGHKS, YYEKEE (reference sequence). The CDR3 DNA reads TGTGCCAGCGGCCACCGGGGGTCCTACGAGCAGTACTTC. Translating it yields CASGHRGSYEQYF.

The chain's CDR3 is CSGGGWDTGELFF. The CDR3 DNA reads as TGCAGCGGCGGGGGGTGGGACACCGGGGAGCTGTTTTTT. V usage is TRBV29-1 and J usage is TRBJ2-2, with 8 positions matching TRBD2. Germline CDR1 is SQVTM and CDR2 is ANQGSEA. This CDR3 spans 13 amino acids. V gave up 7 bases and J gave up 3 bases; unmatched junction bases: 4.

The chain combines TRBV2 with TRBJ2-5; D remains ambiguous. The germline V gene has CDR1 SNHLY and CDR2 FYNNEI. The V gene lost 7 bases and the J gene lost 0 bases, with 6 bases spanning the gap. The CDR3 sequence is 12 residues long. The DNA for the CDR3 is TGTGCCAGCAAGTACAACCAAGAGACCCAGTACTTC. Protein product: CASKYNQETQYF.

J is TRBJ2-3 and V is TRBV19; 7 bases fit TRBD2. CDR3 length: 15 residues. The ends lost 4 bases at V and 1 base at J; junction bases unmatched: 5. CDR1 LNHDA and CDR2 SQIVND come from the germline V gene (reference sequence). CDR3: CASSTSSGRTDTQYF. For the CDR3, the DNA is TGTGCCAGTAGTACCTCTAGCGGTCGCACAGATACGCAGTATTTT.